These T cell receptor beta chains were read from a single sample in a study of shared clonotypes between healthy human individuals. Sequencing was performed with immunoSEQ multiplex PCR; in TCRdb, only in-frame clones are kept and a portion is missing. The sample yields about 990,000 clones, around 78% seen once. The sequencing sample was made of memory CD4+ T cells from PBMCs. The source is a man younger than 30 in good health. Some clones in this sample may be carry-over from other donors' samples. Each CDR3 is given with its conserved first and last residue. The D gene is left open where the match is weak. The size of a clone is reported for some rows only, either as once, few or many, or as a class for expanded clones.

TRBV6-5	once	TRBJ2-7	-	TGTGCCAGCAGTTACCTCGTAGGGGGAGGCGAGCAGTACTTC	CASSYLVGGGEQYF
TRBV5-1	-	TRBJ2-7	TRBD1	TGCGCCAGCAGCTTGGATCGGCGACAGGGGGCCGACGAGCAGTACTTC	CASSLDRRQGADEQYF
TRBV20-1	-	TRBJ1-1	-	TGCAGTGCTAGCGGGAACACTGAAGCTTTCTTT	CSASGNTEAFF
TRBV27	-	TRBJ2-2	-	TGTGCCAGCAGTTCGTGGCAGGGAAACACCGGGGAGCTGTTTTTT	CASSSWQGNTGELFF
TRBV6-5	-	TRBJ1-4	TRBD1	TGTGCCAGCAGCCTCGGACAGGGGAGGGAAAAACTGTTTTTT	CASSLGQGREKLFF
TRBV5-4	-	TRBJ2-3	-	TGTGCCAGCAGCGCGGGACAGAGGACAGATACGCAGTATTTT	CASSAGQRTDTQYF
TRBV5-1	-	TRBJ2-2	-	TGCGCCAGCTCACGGGACCCAGTCAACACCGGGGAGCTGTTTTTT	CASSRDPVNTGELFF
TRBV28	many	TRBJ1-2	-	TGTGCCAGCAGTTTAGGGGGCTATGGCTACACCTTC	CASSLGGYGYTF
TRBV4-3	many	TRBJ1-4	TRBD1	TGCGCCAGCAGTCGGGAGGGGACAGGACGGGAAAAACTGTTTTTT	CASSREGTGREKLFF
TRBV6-5	-	TRBJ1-2	TRBD1	TGTGCCAGCCTCGGACAGGGATATGGCTACACCTTC	CASLGQGYGYTF
TRBV18	-	TRBJ1-4	TRBD1	TGTGCCAGCTCACCCTTCAGACAGGGGCGAGATGAAAAACTGTTTTTT	CASSPFRQGRDEKLFF
TRBV28	-	TRBJ1-1	-	TGTGCCAGCAGTTTATTACAGGGAGGCACTGAAGCTTTCTTT	CASSLLQGGTEAFF
TRBV5-1	-	TRBJ2-6	-	TGCGCCAGCAGCTTGGGGCCGGCCTCTGGGGCCAACGTCCTGACTTTC	CASSLGPASGANVLTF
TRBV2	-	TRBJ2-3	TRBD1	TGTGCCAGCAGTGGACAGGGGGGCACAGATACGCAGTATTTT	CASSGQGGTDTQYF
TRBV7-9	-	TRBJ2-6	TRBD2	TGTGCCAGCAGCAGCGGACTAGCGGGAGTGGCTGGGGCCAACGTCCTGACTTTC	CASSSGLAGVAGANVLTF
TRBV5-5	-	TRBJ2-7	-	TGTGCCAGCAGCCGGGCGACGGCCCCCGCCACCTACGAGCAGTACTTC	CASSRATAPATYEQYF
TRBV5-1	-	TRBJ2-7	-	TGCGCCAGCAGCTTAAACCTTGGGCCCTACGAGCAGTACTTC	CASSLNLGPYEQYF
TRBV2	many	TRBJ2-7	-	TGTGCCAGCAGTGACGTGAAGGGAAGGATCTACGAGCAGTACTTC	CASSDVKGRIYEQYF
TRBV5-1	-	TRBJ1-2	-	TGCGCCAGCAGCTTCTCGGCCTTGTGGGGCTACACCTTC	CASSFSALWGYTF
TRBV25-1	-	TRBJ1-2	-	TGTGCCAGTCAATTTAACTATGGCTACACCTTC	CASQFNYGYTF
TRBV5-1	-	TRBJ2-7	-	TGCGCCAGCAGCTTGCCCTATGGGCCTAACGGCGGGCAGTACTTC	CASSLPYGPNGGQYF
TRBV27	-	TRBJ2-1	-	TGTGCCAGCAGTTTAAGGAGTTACAATGAGCAGTTCTTC	CASSLRSYNEQFF
TRBV30	-	TRBJ1-2	TRBD1	TGTGCCTGCCCAAATCGTGACAGGGGTATCGGCGGCTACACCTTC	CACPNRDRGIGGYTF